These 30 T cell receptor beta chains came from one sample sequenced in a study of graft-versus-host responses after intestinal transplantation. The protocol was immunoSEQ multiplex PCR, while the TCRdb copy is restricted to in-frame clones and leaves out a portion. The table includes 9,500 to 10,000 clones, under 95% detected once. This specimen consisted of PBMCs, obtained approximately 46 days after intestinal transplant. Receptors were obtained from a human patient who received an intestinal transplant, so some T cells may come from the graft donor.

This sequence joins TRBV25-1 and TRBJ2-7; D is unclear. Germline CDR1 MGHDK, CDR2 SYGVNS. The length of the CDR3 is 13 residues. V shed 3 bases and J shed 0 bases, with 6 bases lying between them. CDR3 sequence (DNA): TGTGCCAGCAGTGAGTGGGACTCCTACGAGCAGTACTTC. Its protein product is CASSEWDSYEQYF.

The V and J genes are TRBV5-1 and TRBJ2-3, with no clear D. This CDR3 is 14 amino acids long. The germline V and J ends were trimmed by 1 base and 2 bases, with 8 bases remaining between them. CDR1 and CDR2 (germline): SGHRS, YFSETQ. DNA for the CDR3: TGCGCCAGCAGCTTGCTAGAAAACACAGATACGCAGTATTTT. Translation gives CASSLLENTDTQYF.

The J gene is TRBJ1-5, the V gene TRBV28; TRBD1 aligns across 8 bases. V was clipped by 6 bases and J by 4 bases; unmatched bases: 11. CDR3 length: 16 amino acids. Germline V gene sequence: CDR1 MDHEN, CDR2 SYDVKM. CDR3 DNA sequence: TGTGCCAGCAGGTTACCCAGGGGGCAGGGGAATCAGCCCCAGCATTTT. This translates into CASRLPRGQGNQPQHF.

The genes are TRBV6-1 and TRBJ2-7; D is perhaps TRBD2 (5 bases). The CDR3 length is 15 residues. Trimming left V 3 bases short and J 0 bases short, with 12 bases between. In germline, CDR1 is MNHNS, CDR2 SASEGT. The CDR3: CASSEWAGPSYEQYF. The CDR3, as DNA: TGTGCCAGCAGTGAGTGGGCGGGCCCCTCCTACGAGCAGTACTTC.

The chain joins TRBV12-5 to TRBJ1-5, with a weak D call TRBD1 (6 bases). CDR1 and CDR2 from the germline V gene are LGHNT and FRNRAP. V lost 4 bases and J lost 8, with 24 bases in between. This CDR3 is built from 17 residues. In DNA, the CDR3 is TGTGCTAGTGGTTCAAACATACCGGGACACCACGGGGAGCCCCAGCATTTT. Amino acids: CASGSNIPGHHGEPQHF.

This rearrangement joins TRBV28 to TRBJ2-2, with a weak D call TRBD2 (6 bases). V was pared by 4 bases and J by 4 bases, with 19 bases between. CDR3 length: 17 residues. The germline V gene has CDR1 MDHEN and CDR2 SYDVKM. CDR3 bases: TGTGCCAGCAGTTACCCTCGGGCGGGGCGCAGCACCGGGGAGCTGTTTTTT. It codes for CASSYPRAGRSTGELFF.

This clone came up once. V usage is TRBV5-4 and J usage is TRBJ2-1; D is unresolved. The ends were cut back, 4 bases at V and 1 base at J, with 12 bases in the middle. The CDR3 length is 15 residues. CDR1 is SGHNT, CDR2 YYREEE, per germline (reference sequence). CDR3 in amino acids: CASSPDSGSYNEQFF. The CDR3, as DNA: TGTGCCAGCAGCCCTGATTCAGGTTCCTACAATGAGCAGTTCTTC.

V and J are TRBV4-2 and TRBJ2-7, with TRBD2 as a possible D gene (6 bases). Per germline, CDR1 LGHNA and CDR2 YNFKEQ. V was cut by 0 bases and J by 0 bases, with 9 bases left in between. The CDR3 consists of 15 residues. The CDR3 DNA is TGTGCCAGCAGCCAAGAGGAGGGGAGCTCCTACGAGCAGTACTTC. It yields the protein CASSQEEGSSYEQYF.

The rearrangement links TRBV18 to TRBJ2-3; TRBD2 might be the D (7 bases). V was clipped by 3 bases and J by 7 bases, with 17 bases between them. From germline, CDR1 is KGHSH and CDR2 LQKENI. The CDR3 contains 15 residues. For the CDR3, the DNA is TGTGCCAGCTCACCCGAGAGGGGGGGGTGGAATACGCAGTATTTT. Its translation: CASSPERGGWNTQYF.

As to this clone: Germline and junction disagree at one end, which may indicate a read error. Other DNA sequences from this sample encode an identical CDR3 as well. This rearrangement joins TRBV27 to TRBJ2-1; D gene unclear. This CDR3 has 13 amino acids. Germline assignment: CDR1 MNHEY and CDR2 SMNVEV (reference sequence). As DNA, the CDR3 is TGTGCCAGTAGTTTTAAGCCATTCAATGAGCAGTTCTTC. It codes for CASSFKPFNEQFF.

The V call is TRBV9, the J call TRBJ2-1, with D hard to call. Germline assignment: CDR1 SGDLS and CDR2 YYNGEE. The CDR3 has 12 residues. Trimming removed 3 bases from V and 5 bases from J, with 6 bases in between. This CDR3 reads CASSGHHNEQFF. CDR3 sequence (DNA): TGTGCCAGCAGCGGACACCACAATGAGCAGTTCTTC.

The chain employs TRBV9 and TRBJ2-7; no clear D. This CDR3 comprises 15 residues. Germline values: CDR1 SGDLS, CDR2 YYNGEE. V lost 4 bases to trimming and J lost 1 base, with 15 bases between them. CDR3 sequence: CASSPSRRESYEQYF. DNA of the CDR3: TGTGCCAGCAGCCCCAGTCGAAGGGAATCCTACGAGCAGTACTTC.

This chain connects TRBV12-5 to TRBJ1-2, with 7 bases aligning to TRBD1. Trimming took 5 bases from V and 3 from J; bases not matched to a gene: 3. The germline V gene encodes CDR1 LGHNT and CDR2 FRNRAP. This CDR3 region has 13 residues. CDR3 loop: CASGRQGDYGYTF. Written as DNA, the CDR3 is TGTGCTAGTGGTCGTCAGGGGGACTATGGCTACACCTTC. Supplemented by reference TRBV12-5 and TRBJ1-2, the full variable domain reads DARVTQTPRHKVTEMGQEVTMRCQPILGHNTVFWYRQTMMQGLELLAYFRNRAPLDDSGMPKDRFSAEMPDATLATLKIQPSEPRDSAVYFCASGRQGDYGYTFGSGTRLTVV.

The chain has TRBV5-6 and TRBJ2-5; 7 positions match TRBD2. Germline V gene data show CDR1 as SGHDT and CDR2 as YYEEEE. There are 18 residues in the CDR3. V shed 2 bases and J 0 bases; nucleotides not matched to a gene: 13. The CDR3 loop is CASSFGRVGFGDQETQYF. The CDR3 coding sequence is TGTGCCAGCAGCTTTGGGAGGGTAGGATTCGGGGACCAAGAGACCCAGTACTTC.

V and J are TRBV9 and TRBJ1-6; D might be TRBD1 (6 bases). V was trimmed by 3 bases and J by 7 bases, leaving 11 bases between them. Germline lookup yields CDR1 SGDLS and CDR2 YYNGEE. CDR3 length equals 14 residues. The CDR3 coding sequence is TGTGCCAGCAGCGACGAACAGGGAAATTCACCCCTCCACTTT. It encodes CASSDEQGNSPLHF. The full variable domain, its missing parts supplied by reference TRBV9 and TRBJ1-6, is DSGVTQTPKHLITATGQRVTLRCSPRSGDLSVYWYQQSLDQGLQFLIQYYNGEERAKGNILERFSAQQFPDLHSELNLSSLELGDSALYFCASSDEQGNSPLHFGNGTRLTVT.

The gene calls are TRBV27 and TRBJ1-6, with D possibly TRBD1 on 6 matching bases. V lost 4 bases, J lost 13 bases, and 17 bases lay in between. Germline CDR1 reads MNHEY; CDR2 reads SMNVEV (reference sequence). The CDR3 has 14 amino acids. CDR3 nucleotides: TGTGCCAGCAGTTCAGGCAGGGGCGTGATGCCCCTCCACTTT. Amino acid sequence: CASSSGRGVMPLHF.

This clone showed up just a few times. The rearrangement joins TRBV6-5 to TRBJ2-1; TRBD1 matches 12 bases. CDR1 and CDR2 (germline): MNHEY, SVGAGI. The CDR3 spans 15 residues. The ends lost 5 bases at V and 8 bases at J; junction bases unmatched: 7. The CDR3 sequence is CASSPGTGGRDEQFF. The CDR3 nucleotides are TGTGCCAGCAGTCCCGGGACAGGGGGCAGGGATGAGCAGTTCTTC.

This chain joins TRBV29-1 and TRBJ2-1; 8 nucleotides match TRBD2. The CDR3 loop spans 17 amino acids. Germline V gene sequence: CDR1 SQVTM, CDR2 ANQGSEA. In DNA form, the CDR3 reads TGCAGTGTTAAAAGTGGCAAGGGCGGGAGGCCCTACAATGAGCAGTTCTTC. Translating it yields CSVKSGKGGRPYNEQFF.

CDR3 DNA sequence: TGTGCCAGCAGTGGGACTAGCGGGACCTCTGACGAGCAGTACTTC. Translating it yields CASSGTSGTSDEQYF. V usage is TRBV6-1 and J usage is TRBJ2-7; 12 bases fit TRBD2. The V and J ends lost 4 bases and 5 bases, in that order; junction bases with no gene match: 6. The CDR3 is 15 amino acids. Germline CDR1 reads MNHNS; CDR2 reads SASEGT.

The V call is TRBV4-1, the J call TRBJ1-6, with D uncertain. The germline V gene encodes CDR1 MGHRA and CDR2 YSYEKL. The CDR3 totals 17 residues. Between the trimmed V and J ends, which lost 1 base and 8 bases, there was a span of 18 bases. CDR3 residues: CASSQAPGPSPHSPLHF. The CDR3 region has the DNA TGCGCCAGCAGCCAAGCCCCCGGGCCCTCTCCCCATTCACCCCTCCACTTT.

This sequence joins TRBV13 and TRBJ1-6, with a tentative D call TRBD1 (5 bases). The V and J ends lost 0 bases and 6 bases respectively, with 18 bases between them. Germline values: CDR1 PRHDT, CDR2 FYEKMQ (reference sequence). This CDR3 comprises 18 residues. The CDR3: CASSLGLRSLGPNSPLHF. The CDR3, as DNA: TGTGCCAGCAGCTTAGGCCTAAGAAGTTTGGGACCTAATTCACCCCTCCACTTT.

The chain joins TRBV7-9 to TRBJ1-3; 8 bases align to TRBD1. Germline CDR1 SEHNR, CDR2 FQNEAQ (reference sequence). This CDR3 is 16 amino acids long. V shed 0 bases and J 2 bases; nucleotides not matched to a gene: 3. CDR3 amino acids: CASSLAGTGPGNTIYF. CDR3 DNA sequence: TGTGCCAGCAGCTTAGCCGGGACAGGCCCTGGAAACACCATATATTTT.

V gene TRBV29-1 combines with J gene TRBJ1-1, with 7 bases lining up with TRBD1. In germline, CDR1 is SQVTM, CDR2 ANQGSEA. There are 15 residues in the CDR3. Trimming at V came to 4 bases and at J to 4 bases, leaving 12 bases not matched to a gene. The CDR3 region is CSVVRQGGIGTEAFF. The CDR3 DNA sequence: TGCAGCGTTGTAAGACAGGGCGGGATCGGCACTGAAGCTTTCTTT.

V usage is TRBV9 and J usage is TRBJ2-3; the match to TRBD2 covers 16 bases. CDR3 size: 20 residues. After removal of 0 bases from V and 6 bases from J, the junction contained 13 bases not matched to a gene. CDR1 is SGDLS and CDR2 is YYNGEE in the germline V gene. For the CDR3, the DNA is TGTGCCAGCAGCGTAGGAACCGGGACTAGCGGGAGGGCCGAAGGGGATACGCAGTATTTT. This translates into CASSVGTGTSGRAEGDTQYF.

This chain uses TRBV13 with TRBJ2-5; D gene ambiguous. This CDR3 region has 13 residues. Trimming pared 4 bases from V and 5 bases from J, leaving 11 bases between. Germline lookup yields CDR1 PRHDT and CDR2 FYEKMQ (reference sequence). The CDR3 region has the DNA TGTGCCAGCAGCTCCGAGGTCGGGGAGACCCAGTACTTC. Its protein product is CASSSEVGETQYF.

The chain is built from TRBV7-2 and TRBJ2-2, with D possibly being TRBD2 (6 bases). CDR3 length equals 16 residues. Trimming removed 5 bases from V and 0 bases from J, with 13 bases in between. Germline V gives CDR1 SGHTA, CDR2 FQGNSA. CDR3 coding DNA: TGTGCCAGCAGCCCCCGGAGGGATTCGAACACCGGGGAGCTGTTTTTT. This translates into CASSPRRDSNTGELFF.

CDR3 region: CASRWGGSGANVLTF. DNA for the CDR3: TGTGCCAGCAGGTGGGGGGGCTCTGGGGCCAACGTCCTGACTTTC. The chain carries TRBV6-6 and TRBJ2-6; TRBD2 matches at 7 bases. Per germline, CDR1 MNHNY and CDR2 SVGAGI (reference sequence). The trim removed 6 bases at V and 0 bases at J, leaving 2 bases unmatched. The CDR3 length is 15 residues.

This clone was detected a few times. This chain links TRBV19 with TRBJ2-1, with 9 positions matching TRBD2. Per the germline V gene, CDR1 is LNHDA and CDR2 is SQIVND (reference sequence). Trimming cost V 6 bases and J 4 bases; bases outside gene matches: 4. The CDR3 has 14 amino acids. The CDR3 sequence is CASRGGGEYNEQFF. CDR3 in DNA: TGTGCCAGTAGGGGCGGGGGGGAATACAATGAGCAGTTCTTC.

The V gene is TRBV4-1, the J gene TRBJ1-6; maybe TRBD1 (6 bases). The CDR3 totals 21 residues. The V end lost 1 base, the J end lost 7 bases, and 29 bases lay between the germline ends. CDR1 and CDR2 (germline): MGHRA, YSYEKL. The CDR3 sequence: CASSQGAPQQGLRVGNSPLHF. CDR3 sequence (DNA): TGCGCCAGCAGCCAAGGAGCTCCTCAACAGGGTCTTAGGGTCGGGAATTCACCCCTCCACTTT.

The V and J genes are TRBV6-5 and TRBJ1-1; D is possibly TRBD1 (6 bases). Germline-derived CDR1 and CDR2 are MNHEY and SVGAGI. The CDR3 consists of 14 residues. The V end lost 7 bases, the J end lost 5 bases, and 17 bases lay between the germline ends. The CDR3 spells CASNQDRVITEAFF. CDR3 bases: TGTGCCAGCAACCAGGACAGAGTCATTACTGAAGCTTTCTTT.